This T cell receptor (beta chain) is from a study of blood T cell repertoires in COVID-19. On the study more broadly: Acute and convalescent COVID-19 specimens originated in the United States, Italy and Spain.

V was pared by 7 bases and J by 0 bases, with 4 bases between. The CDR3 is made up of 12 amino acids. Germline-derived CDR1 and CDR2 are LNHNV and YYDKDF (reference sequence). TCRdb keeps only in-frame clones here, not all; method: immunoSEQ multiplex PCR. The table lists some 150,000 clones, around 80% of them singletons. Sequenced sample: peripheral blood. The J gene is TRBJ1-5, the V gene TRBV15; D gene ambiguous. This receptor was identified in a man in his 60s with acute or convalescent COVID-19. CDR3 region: CATIYSNQPQHF. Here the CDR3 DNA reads TGTGCCACCATATATAGCAATCAGCCCCAGCATTTT.